The 10 T cell receptor beta chains below all came from one sample that was sequenced in a study of radiotherapy plus CTLA-4 blockade in lung cancer. Sequencing used immunoSEQ multiplex PCR; TCRdb keeps in-frame clones, though not all of them. The sample has 70,000 to 95,000 clones; about 85% are singletons. The source was peripheral blood, collected from a patient treated with radiotherapy plus ipilimumab. Receptors were obtained from a human donor with non-small cell lung cancer that progressed on radiotherapy plus ipilimumab.

This clone has more than one count but fewer than ten. The chain links TRBV28 to TRBJ1-5; D is perhaps TRBD1 (6 bases). Trimming took off 6 bases at V and 5 bases at J, with 11 bases between the two ends. The germline gives CDR1 MDHEN, CDR2 SYDVKM. The CDR3 has 13 residues. Here the CDR3 reads CASREHRDQPQHF. The DNA of the CDR3 is TGTGCCAGCAGAGAACACAGGGATCAGCCCCAGCATTTT.

The chain is built from TRBV6-6 and TRBJ1-1; D remains ambiguous. The CDR3 consists of 13 residues. Germline loops: CDR1 MNHNY, CDR2 SVGAGI (reference sequence). Deletions cut 11 bases from V and 0 bases from J, with 13 bases between. The CDR3 DNA is TGTGCCGGACCGGTTACCATGAACACTGAAGCTTTCTTT. Its translation: CAGPVTMNTEAFF.

Here the CDR3 DNA reads TGTGCCAGCAGTCGTTCTGGGGTGCACACTGAAGCTTTCTTT. Residues: CASSRSGVHTEAFF. This sequence joins TRBV6-1 and TRBJ1-1, with unresolved D. The germline V gene has CDR1 MNHNS and CDR2 SASEGT. The CDR3 loop spans 14 amino acids. V gave up 5 bases and J gave up 3 bases, with 13 bases separating them.

The chain joins TRBV4-2 to TRBJ2-7; 10 nucleotides agree with TRBD1. Germline V gene data show CDR1 as LGHNA and CDR2 as YNFKEQ. This CDR3 contains 21 residues. V shed 2 bases and J 0 bases; nucleotides not matched to a gene: 19. The DNA of the CDR3 is TGTGCCAGCAGCCAACCAACCTATTTAGATACGGGACAGGGGACCTCCTACGAGCAGTACTTC. Translated, it gives CASSQPTYLDTGQGTSYEQYF.

CDR3 nucleotides: TGTGCCAGCAGTGACGGGACAGGGGGTATATTAATGGTTGGCTACACCTTC. Amino acid sequence: CASSDGTGGILMVGYTF. The chain links TRBV2 to TRBJ1-2, with TRBD1 identical over 11 bases. Germline CDR1 and CDR2: SNHLY and FYNNEI. The CDR3 is 17 amino acids. The trim removed 3 bases at V and 7 bases at J, leaving 13 bases unmatched.

Remarks on this clone: This specimen includes other DNA sequences encoding the same CDR3. The V call is TRBV5-6, the J call TRBJ2-2; D is unresolved. V was clipped by 2 bases and J by 6 bases, with 2 bases between them. CDR3 size: 11 residues. CDR1 and CDR2 from the germline V gene are SGHDT and YYEEEE. Here the CDR3 reads CASSFSGELFF. The CDR3 DNA is TGTGCCAGCAGCTTCTCCGGGGAGCTGTTTTTT.

The chain links TRBV11-2 to TRBJ2-7; D unresolved. The CDR3 is made up of 15 amino acids. Germline CDR1 reads SGHAT; CDR2 reads FQNNGV. Trimming removed 0 bases at V and 1 base at J, with 10 bases between. DNA for the CDR3: TGTGCCAGCAGCTTAGATCTGGGCCGATCCTACGAGCAGTACTTC. Translated: CASSLDLGRSYEQYF.

J is TRBJ2-1 and V is TRBV11-3, with TRBD2 as a possible D gene (5 bases). Germline CDR1 is SGHNT and CDR2 is YENEEA. The CDR3 loop spans 13 amino acids. V was cut by 1 base and J by 9 bases, with 10 bases left in between. The CDR3 here is CASSLGGAGEQFF. CDR3 nucleotides: TGTGCCAGCAGCTTAGGTGGTGCGGGTGAGCAGTTCTTC.

The V gene is TRBV4-3, the J gene TRBJ1-3; D not certain. The germline V and J ends were trimmed by 2 bases and 2 bases, with 7 bases remaining between them. CDR3 length: 14 residues. In germline, CDR1 is LGHNA, CDR2 YSLEER. The CDR3 spells CASSQRLTGNTIYF. The CDR3 nucleotides read TGCGCCAGCAGCCAAAGACTGACTGGAAACACCATATATTTT.

The chain carries TRBV9 and TRBJ1-1; D gene uncertain. The V end lost 2 bases, the J end lost 5 bases, and 13 bases lay between the germline ends. The CDR3 has 14 residues. From germline, CDR1 is SGDLS and CDR2 YYNGEE. The CDR3 DNA reads as TGTGCCAGCAGCGTTGGACGGAGTGAAACTGAAGCTTTCTTT. Protein sequence: CASSVGRSETEAFF.